These T cell receptor beta chains were read from a single sample in a study of radiation and T cells in renal cell carcinoma. TCRdb keeps only in-frame clones here, not all; method: immunoSEQ multiplex PCR. This sample yields 100,000 to 150,000 clones, of which about four fifths are seen a single time; approximately 3% belongs to the top ten. The input for sequencing was blood, taken from a patient whose treatment included radiotherapy and nephrectomy. Receptors originate from a woman aged 60 to 75 with renal cell carcinoma. Both conserved end residues are part of each CDR3. D genes are given only for firm matches. Only some rows state a clone size, as once, few, many or a class for expanded clones.

V	J	D	size	DNA	CDR3
TRBV6-5	TRBJ2-5	TRBD1	NA	TGTGCCAGCAGTGTGGGACAGGGGGGAGAGACCCAGTACTTC	CASSVGQGGETQYF
TRBV28	TRBJ1-6	TRBD1	NA	TGTGCCAGCAGAAGCCGATCGGGACAGGGATTTAATTCACCCCTCCACTTT	CASRSRSGQGFNSPLHF
TRBV4-1	TRBJ1-6	TRBD1	once	TGCGCCAGCAGCCAAGAGGGACAGGCTTATTCACCCCTCCACTTT	CASSQEGQAYSPLHF
TRBV30	TRBJ1-1	TRBD1	few	TGTGCCTGGACTTCCGGGACAGGGGCTTTTCGGGAAGCTTTCTTT	CAWTSGTGAFREAFF
TRBV25-1	TRBJ1-1	NA	NA	TGTGCCAGCAGCCACCGGGCGGGGCAAAAAGAAGCTTTCTTT	CASSHRAGQKEAFF
TRBV7-9	TRBJ2-2	TRBD1	NA	TGTGCCAGCAGCTTCCCATGGGGACAGGGGACCGGGGAGCTGTTTTTT	CASSFPWGQGTGELFF
TRBV9	TRBJ2-7	TRBD1	NA	TGTGCCAGCAGCGAGGGACAGATGTCCTACGAGCAGTACTTC	CASSEGQMSYEQYF
TRBV5-1	TRBJ2-3	TRBD1	NA	TGCGCCAGCAGCCCCGGGACAGTCGCCACTAGCACAGATACGCAGTATTTT	CASSPGTVATSTDTQYF
TRBV7-6	TRBJ2-7	NA	NA	TGTGCCAGCAGCTTTTCGGGATTGTCGTCCGGCGAGCAGTACTTC	CASSFSGLSSGEQYF
TRBV5-1	TRBJ1-3	NA	NA	TGCGCCAGCAGCTTGGCCGATTTGAGGTCCGGAAACACCATATATTTT	CASSLADLRSGNTIYF
TRBV18	TRBJ2-7	NA	NA	TGTGCCAGCTCACCGGGTGGTCCCTACGAGCAGTACTTC	CASSPGGPYEQYF
TRBV6-6	TRBJ1-5	TRBD1	once	TGTGCCAGCAGTTCCGGACAGGGAGGCCAGCCCCAGCATTTT	CASSSGQGGQPQHF
TRBV7-6	TRBJ2-2	NA	NA	TGTGCCAGCAGCTTAGGACATGCAAGCACCGGGGAGCTGTTTTTT	CASSLGHASTGELFF
TRBV2	TRBJ2-7	NA	NA	TGTGCCAGCGGTATGGGGGACAGCGGGGGCGAGCAGTACTTC	CASGMGDSGGEQYF
TRBV9	TRBJ2-7	NA	NA	TGTGCCAGCAGCGTTCCGAGACAGGTCCACGAGCAGTACTTC	CASSVPRQVHEQYF
TRBV9	TRBJ1-5	NA	NA	TGTGCCAGCAGCGTAGCTAGCAATCAGCCCCAGCATTTT	CASSVASNQPQHF
TRBV9	TRBJ1-4	TRBD1	NA	TGTGCCAGCAGCCCGCGGACAGGGGGGATCGGGAATGAAAAACTGTTTTTT	CASSPRTGGIGNEKLFF
TRBV6-1	TRBJ1-2	NA	NA	TGTGCCAGCAGCCACCCTGGACGGTATGGCTACACCTTC	CASSHPGRYGYTF
TRBV6-1	TRBJ2-3	NA	NA	TGTGCCAGCAGTGAAGGTTTGACAGCTTGGGGCTCCGTGGATACGCAGTATTTT	CASSEGLTAWGSVDTQYF
TRBV18	TRBJ2-3	TRBD2	NA	TGTGCCAGCTCAGCCACTAGCGGGGGAATGACAGATACGCAGTATTTT	CASSATSGGMTDTQYF
TRBV7-8	TRBJ2-5	NA	once	TGTGCCAGCAGCTCAACAGCGGGTGCTAAAGAGACCCAGTACTTC	CASSSTAGAKETQYF
TRBV28	TRBJ1-5	NA	few	TGTGCCAGCAGTCTACTCAGGGATAGCAATCAGCCCCAGCATTTT	CASSLLRDSNQPQHF
TRBV4-1	TRBJ2-7	NA	many	TGCGCCAGCAGCCAGGAGGACAGCCGCTCCTACGAGCAGTACTTC	CASSQEDSRSYEQYF
TRBV10-1	TRBJ2-7	NA	NA	TGCGCCAGCAGTTCGAAAGGGCACGAATACGAGCAGTACTTC	CASSSKGHEYEQYF
TRBV2	TRBJ2-3	NA	NA	TGTGCCAGCAGTGTCGAATTCTCTGGCAGGGGTACGCAGTATTTT	CASSVEFSGRGTQYF
TRBV19	TRBJ1-1	TRBD1	NA	TGTGCCAGTAGTCCCTGGGACAGGGCACGAAACACTGAAGCTTTCTTT	CASSPWDRARNTEAFF
TRBV4-1	TRBJ2-1	NA	NA	TGCGCCAGCAGCCAAGTCGGTCCGAGCAATGAGCAGTTCTTC	CASSQVGPSNEQFF